Only a few counts were recorded for the clone carrying this T cell receptor (beta chain). No antigen is known for it. These data come from a study of response to subunit inactivated influenza vaccine. V shed 3 bases, J shed 3 bases, and the junction held 5 bases outside the gene matches. The CDR3 sequence is 15 residues long. TCRdb re-called the RT-PCR reads through MiXCR, storing one row per CDR3 protein. The profile shows around 530,000 distinct CDR3 sequences, approximately 15% of them singletons. Study-wide findings and caveats: The study's authors posited that every seasonal influenza vaccination enlists few new T cells.

The sample consisted of CD4+ T cells sorted from PBMCs, taken 23 months after vaccination. The clonotype was recovered from a man aged 50 to 69 who received an inactivated influenza vaccine. The chain employs TRBV12-3 or TRBV12-4 and TRBJ1-1; 9 bases are a match to TRBD1. CDR3 nucleotides: TGTGCCAGCAGTTTTAGCAGACAGGGGGACACTGAAGCTTTCTTT. Its protein product is CASSFSRQGDTEAFF.